This paragraph covers one TCR beta chain sequence. This sample stems from a study of blood T cell repertoires in COVID-19. The V gene's germline CDR1 is MGHRA and CDR2 YSYEKL. The CDR3 length is 15 residues. V shed 1 base, J shed 7 bases, and the junction held 8 bases outside the gene matches. Only in-frame clones appear in the TCRdb table, and some are missing; sequencing was by immunoSEQ multiplex PCR. The sample shows around 160,000 clones, roughly nine tenths of them seen only once. This rearrangement joins TRBV4-1 to TRBJ2-5; TRBD2 agrees at 8 bases. The receptor comes from a man between 60 and 70 years old with active or convalescent COVID-19. Sequenced input: peripheral blood. CDR3 sequence (DNA): TGCGCCAGCAGCCAAGTTCCGGGACTAGAGTCGACCCAGTACTTC. It yields the protein CASSQVPGLESTQYF.